These 16 T cell receptor beta chains were all obtained from the same sample, sequenced in a study of cytomegalovirus exposure and HLA in healthy donors. A multiplex PCR was run with 60 Vbeta primers and 13 Jbeta primers. The protocol was immunoSEQ multiplex PCR, while the TCRdb copy is restricted to in-frame clones and leaves out a portion. The listing records 75,000 to 95,000 clones. Sequenced material: PBMCs. Every receptor here comes from a girl between 5 and 17 years old in good health and CMV-seropositive.

The rearrangement joins TRBV12-2 to TRBJ1-6. TRBV12-2 is designated a pseudogene. The CDR3 extends over 15 amino acids. In DNA form, the CDR3 reads TGTGCAAGTCGCTTAGAGAGGGATTGGAATTCACCCCTCCACTTT. Translation: CASRLERDWNSPLHF.

The chain employs TRBV2 and TRBJ2-3; the D is unclear. Trimming took off 4 bases at V and 0 bases at J, with 11 bases between the two ends. Germline V gene sequence: CDR1 SNHLY, CDR2 FYNNEI. The CDR3 has 15 amino acids. CDR3 residues: CASSVQPASTDTQYF. The CDR3 nucleotides read TGTGCCAGCAGTGTACAGCCGGCTAGCACAGATACGCAGTATTTT.

This chain uses TRBV6-5 with TRBJ1-4, with TRBD1 as a possible D gene (5 bases). The CDR3 length is 14 residues. Germline V gene sequence: CDR1 MNHEY, CDR2 SVGAGI. Trimming cost V 5 bases and J 4 bases, with 11 bases left between them. CDR3 DNA sequence: TGTGCCAGCAGTGGGGCAGTCGATAATGAAAAACTGTTTTTT. Translated, it gives CASSGAVDNEKLFF.

The rearrangement joins TRBV11-2 to TRBJ1-1; D not certain. Trimming removed 5 bases at V and 3 bases at J, with 4 bases between. Germline CDR1 SGHAT, CDR2 FQNNGV. The CDR3 loop spans 11 amino acids. Written as DNA, the CDR3 is TGTGCCAGCAGCCGCGACACTGAAGCTTTCTTT. This sequence encodes CASSRDTEAFF. The complete variable domain, with remaining parts taken from reference TRBV11-2 and TRBJ1-1, reads EAGVAQSPRYKIIEKRQSVAFWCNPISGHATLYWYQQILGQGPKLLIQFQNNGVVDDSQLPKDRFSAERLKGVDSTLKIQPAKLEDSAVYLCASSRDTEAFFGQGTRLTVV.

As DNA, the CDR3 is TGCGCCAGCAGCACCGGGACAGGGAGGGCTGAAGCTTTCTTT. It translates to CASSTGTGRAEAFF. This chain links TRBV5-1 with TRBJ1-1; 9 positions agree with TRBD1. V shed 4 bases and J 6 bases; nucleotides not matched to a gene: 7. The CDR3 is 14 amino acids. Germline-derived CDR1 and CDR2 are SGHRS and YFSETQ. The full variable domain, with the rest looked up from reference TRBV5-1 and TRBJ1-1, is KAGVTQTPRYLIKTRGQQVTLSCSPISGHRSVSWYQQTPGQGLQFLFEYFSETQRNKGNFPGRFSGRQFSNSRSEMNVSTLELGDSALYLCASSTGTGRAEAFFGQGTRLTVV.

J is TRBJ1-2 and V is TRBV9, with 7 bases identical to TRBD1. The ends lost 7 bases at V and 6 bases at J; junction bases unmatched: 12. This CDR3 has 14 residues. Germline CDR1 and CDR2: SGDLS and YYNGEE. The CDR3 bases are TGTGCCAGCTCCTCGAGGGGGCTTACAAATGGCTACACCTTC. Its protein product is CASSSRGLTNGYTF. Looking up the rest from reference TRBV9 and TRBJ1-2 gives the full variable domain: DSGVTQTPKHLITATGQRVTLRCSPRSGDLSVYWYQQSLDQGLQFLIQYYNGEERAKGNILERFSAQQFPDLHSELNLSSLELGDSALYFCASSSRGLTNGYTFGSGTRLTVV.

The chain employs TRBV9 and TRBJ1-4; D call uncertain. Trimming cost V 0 bases and J 0 bases, with 9 bases left between them. The CDR3 has 16 residues. Germline V lookup: CDR1 SGDLS, CDR2 YYNGEE. Here the CDR3 reads CASSVGAVATNEKLFF. DNA for the CDR3: TGTGCCAGCAGCGTAGGGGCAGTTGCAACTAATGAAAAACTGTTTTTT.

The chain uses TRBV6-5 and TRBJ2-2; D may be TRBD1 (6 bases). The CDR3 loop spans 14 amino acids. The germline V gene encodes CDR1 MNHEY and CDR2 SVGAGI. V was clipped by 6 bases and J by 4 bases, with 12 bases between them. Here the CDR3 DNA reads TGTGCCAGCAGCCTACAGGGTACCACCGGGGAGCTGTTTTTT. Its protein product is CASSLQGTTGELFF.

The V call is TRBV5-5, the J call TRBJ2-5; TRBD2 matches 13 bases. J was trimmed by 6 bases and V by 6 bases; bases with no gene match: 11. Germline CDR1 SGHKS, CDR2 YYEKEE (reference sequence). The CDR3 extends over 16 amino acids. The chain's CDR3 is CASTRTSGGAIKTQYF. CDR3 coding DNA: TGTGCCAGCACCCGGACTAGCGGGGGAGCCATAAAGACCCAGTACTTC.

The rearrangement uses TRBV2 and TRBJ1-2; possible D gene TRBD1, 6 bases. From germline, CDR1 is SNHLY and CDR2 FYNNEI. V was cut by 9 bases and J by 0 bases, with 11 bases left in between. This CDR3 is 13 amino acids long. The CDR3 spells CARGARPNYGYTF. The CDR3 DNA follows: TGTGCCAGGGGGGCCCGGCCTAACTATGGCTACACCTTC.

The J gene is TRBJ2-7, the V gene TRBV11-2, with TRBD1 identical over 7 bases. After removal of 5 bases from V and 7 bases from J, the junction contained 11 bases not matched to a gene. The CDR3 has 14 residues. Germline CDR1 SGHAT, CDR2 FQNNGV. The CDR3 DNA reads as TGTGCCAGCAGCCCACCCTCCCCAGGGGGAGAGCAGTACTTC. Translating it yields CASSPPSPGGEQYF.

The rearrangement joins TRBV5-1 to TRBJ2-5; 11 positions match TRBD1. The CDR3 covers 15 residues. Germline CDR1 reads SGHRS; CDR2 reads YFSETQ. Trimming removed 4 bases from V and 5 bases from J; junction bases left unmatched: 7. The CDR3 is CASSIGQGAWETQYF. As DNA, the CDR3 is TGCGCCAGCAGCATCGGACAGGGGGCCTGGGAGACCCAGTACTTC.

CDR3 DNA: TGTGCCAGCAGTAAGGGGGCCCAAAACATTCAGTACTTC. This gives the protein CASSKGAQNIQYF. The genes are TRBV6-5 and TRBJ2-4; 7 bases agree with TRBD1. From germline, CDR1 is MNHEY and CDR2 SVGAGI. V trimming: 5 bases; J trimming: 5 bases; junction bases outside the gene matches: 3. CDR3 size: 13 residues.

The chain employs TRBV11-3 and TRBJ2-2, with D perhaps matching TRBD1 (5 bases). The germline CDR1 and CDR2 sequences are SGHNT and YENEEA. V was trimmed by 0 bases and J by 0 bases, leaving 5 bases between them. This CDR3 region has 15 residues. The CDR3 is CASSLDRANTGELFF. The CDR3 DNA sequence: TGTGCCAGCAGCTTAGACAGGGCGAACACCGGGGAGCTGTTTTTT. Full variable domain (outside the CDR3, taken from reference TRBV11-3 and TRBJ2-2): EAGVVQSPRYKIIEKKQPVAFWCNPISGHNTLYWYLQNLGQGPELLIRYENEEAVDDSQLPKDRFSAERLKGVDSTLKIQPAELGDSAVYLCASSLDRANTGELFFGEGSRLTVL.

V is TRBV5-1 and J is TRBJ1-1, with a tentative D call TRBD1 (5 bases). The V end was cut by 3 bases, the J end by 4 bases, with 13 bases between. This CDR3 is built from 14 residues. Germline V CDR1 and CDR2: SGHRS, YFSETQ. The CDR3 reads CASSSWIQGTEAFF. CDR3 DNA sequence: TGCGCCAGCAGCTCTTGGATCCAGGGCACTGAAGCTTTCTTT. Filled out from reference TRBV5-1 and TRBJ1-1, the complete variable domain reads KAGVTQTPRYLIKTRGQQVTLSCSPISGHRSVSWYQQTPGQGLQFLFEYFSETQRNKGNFPGRFSGRQFSNSRSEMNVSTLELGDSALYLCASSSWIQGTEAFFGQGTRLTVV.

The V gene is TRBV11-3, the J gene TRBJ2-3; a possible D gene is TRBD2 (5 bases). The germline V gene has CDR1 SGHNT and CDR2 YENEEA. V was trimmed by 1 base and J by 5 bases, leaving 7 bases between them. The CDR3 totals 13 residues. CDR3 coding DNA: TGTGCCAGCAGCTTAGGCCGGGAAGATACGCAGTATTTT. It encodes CASSLGREDTQYF.